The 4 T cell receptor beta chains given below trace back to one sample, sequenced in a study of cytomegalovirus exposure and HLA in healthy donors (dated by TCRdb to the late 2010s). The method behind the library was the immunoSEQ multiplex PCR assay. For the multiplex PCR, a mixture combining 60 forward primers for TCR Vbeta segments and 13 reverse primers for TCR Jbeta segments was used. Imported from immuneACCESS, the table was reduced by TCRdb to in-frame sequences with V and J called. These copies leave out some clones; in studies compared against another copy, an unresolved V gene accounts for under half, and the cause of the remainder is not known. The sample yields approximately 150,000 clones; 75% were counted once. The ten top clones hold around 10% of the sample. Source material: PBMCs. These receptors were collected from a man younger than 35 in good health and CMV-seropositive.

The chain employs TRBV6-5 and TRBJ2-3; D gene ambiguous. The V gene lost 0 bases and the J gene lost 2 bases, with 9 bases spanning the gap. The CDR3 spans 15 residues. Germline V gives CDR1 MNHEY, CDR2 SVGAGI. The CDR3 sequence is CASSYSARYTDTQYF. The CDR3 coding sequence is TGTGCCAGCAGTTACTCGGCTAGATACACAGATACGCAGTATTTT.

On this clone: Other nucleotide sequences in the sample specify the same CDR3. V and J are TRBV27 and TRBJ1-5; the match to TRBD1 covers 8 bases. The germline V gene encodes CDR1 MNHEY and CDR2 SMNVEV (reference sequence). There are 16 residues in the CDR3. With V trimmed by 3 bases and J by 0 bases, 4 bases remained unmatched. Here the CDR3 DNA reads TGTGCCAGCAGTTTGGGGACAGGTTATAGCAATCAGCCCCAGCATTTT. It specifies CASSLGTGYSNQPQHF.

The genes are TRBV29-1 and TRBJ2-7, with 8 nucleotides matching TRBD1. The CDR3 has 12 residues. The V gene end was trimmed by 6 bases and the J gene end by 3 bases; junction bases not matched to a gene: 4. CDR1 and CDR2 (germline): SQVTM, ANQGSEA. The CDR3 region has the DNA TGCAGCGTAGCCGGGACAGGCTACGAGCAGTACTTC. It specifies CSVAGTGYEQYF.

The CDR3, as DNA: TGTGCCTCCCGGACAGGGGCGACAGATACGCAGTATTTT. As protein: CASRTGATDTQYF. This chain uses TRBV19 with TRBJ2-3; 9 nucleotides align to TRBD1. Germline CDR1 LNHDA, CDR2 SQIVND (reference sequence). V was pared by 11 bases and J by 3 bases, with 6 bases of the junction left unmatched. The CDR3 is 13 amino acids.